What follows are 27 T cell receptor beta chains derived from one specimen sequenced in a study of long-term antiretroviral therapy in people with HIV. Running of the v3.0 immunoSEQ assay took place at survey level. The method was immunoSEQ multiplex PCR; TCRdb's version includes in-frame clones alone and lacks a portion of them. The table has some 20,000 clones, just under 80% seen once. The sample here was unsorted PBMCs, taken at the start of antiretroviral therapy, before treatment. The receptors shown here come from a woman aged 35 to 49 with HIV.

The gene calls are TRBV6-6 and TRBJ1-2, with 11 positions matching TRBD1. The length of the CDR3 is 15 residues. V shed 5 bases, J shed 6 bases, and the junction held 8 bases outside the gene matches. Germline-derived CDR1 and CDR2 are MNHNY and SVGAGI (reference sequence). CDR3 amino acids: CASSSRTGGVNGYTF. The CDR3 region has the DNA TGTGCCAGCAGTAGCCGGACAGGGGGCGTCAATGGCTACACCTTC.

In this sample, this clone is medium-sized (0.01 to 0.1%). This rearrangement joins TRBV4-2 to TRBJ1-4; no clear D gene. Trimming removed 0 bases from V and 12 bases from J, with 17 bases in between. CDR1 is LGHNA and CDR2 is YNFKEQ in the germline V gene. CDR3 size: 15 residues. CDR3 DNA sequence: TGTGCCAGCAGCCAAGATCAAACTTTCGGGGTTGAACTGTTTTTT. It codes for CASSQDQTFGVELFF.

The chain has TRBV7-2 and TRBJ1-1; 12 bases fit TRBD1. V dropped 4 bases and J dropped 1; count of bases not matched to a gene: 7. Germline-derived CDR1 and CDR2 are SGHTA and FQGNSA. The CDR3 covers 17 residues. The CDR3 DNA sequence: TGTGCCAGCAGCTCATCCGGGACAGGGGGCTCGAACACTGAAGCTTTCTTT. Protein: CASSSSGTGGSNTEAFF.

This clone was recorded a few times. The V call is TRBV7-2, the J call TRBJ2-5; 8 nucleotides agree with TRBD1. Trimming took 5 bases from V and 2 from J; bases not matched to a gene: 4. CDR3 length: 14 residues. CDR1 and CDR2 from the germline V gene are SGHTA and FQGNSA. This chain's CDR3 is CASSPDRAQETQYF. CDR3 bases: TGTGCCAGCAGCCCGGACAGGGCACAAGAGACCCAGTACTTC.

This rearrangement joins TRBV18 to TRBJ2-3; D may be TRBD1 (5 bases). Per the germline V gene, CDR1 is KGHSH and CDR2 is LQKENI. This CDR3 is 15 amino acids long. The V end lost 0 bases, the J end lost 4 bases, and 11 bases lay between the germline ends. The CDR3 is CASSPPTAPSDTQYF. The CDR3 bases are TGTGCCAGCTCACCACCGACAGCCCCCTCAGATACGCAGTATTTT.

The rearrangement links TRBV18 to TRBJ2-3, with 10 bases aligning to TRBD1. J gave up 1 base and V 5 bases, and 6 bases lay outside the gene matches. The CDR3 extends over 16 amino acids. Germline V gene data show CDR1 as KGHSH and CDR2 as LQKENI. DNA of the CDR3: TGTGCCAGCTCATCAAGAGGGACAGGGGGCACAGATACGCAGTATTTT. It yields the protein CASSSRGTGGTDTQYF.

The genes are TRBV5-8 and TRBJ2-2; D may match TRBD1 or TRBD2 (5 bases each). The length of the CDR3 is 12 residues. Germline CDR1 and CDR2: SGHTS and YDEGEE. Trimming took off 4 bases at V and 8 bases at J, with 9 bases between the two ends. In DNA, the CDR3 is TGTGCCAGCAGCACCAGGGAGGGGGAGCTGTTTTTT. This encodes CASSTREGELFF.

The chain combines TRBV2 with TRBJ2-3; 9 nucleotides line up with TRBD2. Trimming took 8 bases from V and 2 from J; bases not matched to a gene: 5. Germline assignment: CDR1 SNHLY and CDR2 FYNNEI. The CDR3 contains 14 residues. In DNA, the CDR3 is TGTGCCAGCCTTAGCGGGGGACACACAGATACGCAGTATTTT. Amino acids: CASLSGGHTDTQYF.

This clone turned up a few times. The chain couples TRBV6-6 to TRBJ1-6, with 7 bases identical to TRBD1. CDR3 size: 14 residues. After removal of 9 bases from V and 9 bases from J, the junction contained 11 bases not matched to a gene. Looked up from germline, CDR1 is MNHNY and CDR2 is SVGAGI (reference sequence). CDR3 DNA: TGTGCCAGTACGTCGACAGGGAAGAGTTCACCCCTCCACTTT. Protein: CASTSTGKSSPLHF.

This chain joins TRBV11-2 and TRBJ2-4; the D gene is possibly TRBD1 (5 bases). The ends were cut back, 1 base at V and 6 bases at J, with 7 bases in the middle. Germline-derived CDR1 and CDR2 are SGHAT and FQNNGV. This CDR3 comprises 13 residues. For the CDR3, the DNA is TGTGCCAGCAGCTTAGGCCAGGGAAACATTCAGTACTTC. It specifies CASSLGQGNIQYF.

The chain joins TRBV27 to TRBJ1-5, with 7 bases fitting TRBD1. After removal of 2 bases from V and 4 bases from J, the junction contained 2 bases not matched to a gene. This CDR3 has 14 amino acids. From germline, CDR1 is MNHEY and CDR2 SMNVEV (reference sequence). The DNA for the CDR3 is TGTGCCAGCAGTTTAGACAGGGTTAATCAGCCCCAGCATTTT. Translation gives CASSLDRVNQPQHF.

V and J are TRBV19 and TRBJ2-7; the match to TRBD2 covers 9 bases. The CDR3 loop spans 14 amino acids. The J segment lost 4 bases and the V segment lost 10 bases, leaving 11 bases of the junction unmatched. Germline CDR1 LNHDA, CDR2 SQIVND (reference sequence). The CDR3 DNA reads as TGTGCCACCTCTGACCGGACTAGCGTATACGAGCAGTACTTC. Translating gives CATSDRTSVYEQYF.

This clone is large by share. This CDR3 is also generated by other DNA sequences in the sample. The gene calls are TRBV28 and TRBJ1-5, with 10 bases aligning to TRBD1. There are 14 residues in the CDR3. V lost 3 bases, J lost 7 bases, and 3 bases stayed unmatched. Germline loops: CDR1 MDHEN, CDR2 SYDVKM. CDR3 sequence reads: CASSLDRGRQPQHF. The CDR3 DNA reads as TGTGCCAGCAGTTTGGACAGGGGGAGACAGCCCCAGCATTTT.

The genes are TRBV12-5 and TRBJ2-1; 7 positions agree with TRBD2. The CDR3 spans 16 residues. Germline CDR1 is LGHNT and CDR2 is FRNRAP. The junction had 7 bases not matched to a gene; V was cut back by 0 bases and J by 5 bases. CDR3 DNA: TGTGCTAGTGGTTTGGTTTGGGGGGGTGGAGACAATGAGCAGTTCTTC. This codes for CASGLVWGGGDNEQFF.

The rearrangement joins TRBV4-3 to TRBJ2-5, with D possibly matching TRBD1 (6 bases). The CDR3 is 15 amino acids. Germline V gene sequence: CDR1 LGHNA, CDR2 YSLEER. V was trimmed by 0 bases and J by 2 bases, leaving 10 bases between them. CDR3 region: CASSQEFGQQETQYF. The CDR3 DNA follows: TGCGCCAGCAGCCAAGAGTTCGGACAGCAAGAGACCCAGTACTTC.

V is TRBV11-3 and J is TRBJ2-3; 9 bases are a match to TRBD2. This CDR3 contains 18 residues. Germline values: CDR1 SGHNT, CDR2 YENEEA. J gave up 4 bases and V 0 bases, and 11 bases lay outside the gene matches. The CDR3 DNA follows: TGTGCCAGCAGCTTAGATTACCTAGCGGGGAAGCAATCAGATACGCAGTATTTT. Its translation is CASSLDYLAGKQSDTQYF.

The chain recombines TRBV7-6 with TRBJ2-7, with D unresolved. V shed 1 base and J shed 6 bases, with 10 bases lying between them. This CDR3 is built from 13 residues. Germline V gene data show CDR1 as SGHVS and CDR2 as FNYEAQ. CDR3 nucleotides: TGTGCCAGCAGCTTAGGTAACGGACGCGAGCAGTACTTC. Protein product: CASSLGNGREQYF.

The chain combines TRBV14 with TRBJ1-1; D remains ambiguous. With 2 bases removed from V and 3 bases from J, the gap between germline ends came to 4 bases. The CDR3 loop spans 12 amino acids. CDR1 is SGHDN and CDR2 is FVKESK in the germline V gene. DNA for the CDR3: TGTGCCAGCAGCCAACGGCACACTGAAGCTTTCTTT. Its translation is CASSQRHTEAFF.

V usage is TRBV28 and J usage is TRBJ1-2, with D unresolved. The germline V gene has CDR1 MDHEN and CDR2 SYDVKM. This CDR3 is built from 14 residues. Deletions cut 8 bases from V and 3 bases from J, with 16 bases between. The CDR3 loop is CASGPLGRHYGYTF. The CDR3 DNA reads TGTGCCAGCGGACCCCTGGGCAGGCACTATGGCTACACCTTC.

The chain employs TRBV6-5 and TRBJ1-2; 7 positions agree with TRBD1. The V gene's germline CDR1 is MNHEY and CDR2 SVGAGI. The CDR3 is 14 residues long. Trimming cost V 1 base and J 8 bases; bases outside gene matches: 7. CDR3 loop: CASSYLGQPEGYTF. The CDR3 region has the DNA TGTGCCAGCAGTTACTTGGGACAGCCGGAAGGCTACACCTTC.

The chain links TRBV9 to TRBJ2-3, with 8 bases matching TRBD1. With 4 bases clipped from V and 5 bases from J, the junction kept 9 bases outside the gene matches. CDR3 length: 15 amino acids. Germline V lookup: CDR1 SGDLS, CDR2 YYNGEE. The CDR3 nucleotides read TGTGCCAGCAGCTGGTTAGGACAGGGAAGAGATACGCAGTATTTT. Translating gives CASSWLGQGRDTQYF.

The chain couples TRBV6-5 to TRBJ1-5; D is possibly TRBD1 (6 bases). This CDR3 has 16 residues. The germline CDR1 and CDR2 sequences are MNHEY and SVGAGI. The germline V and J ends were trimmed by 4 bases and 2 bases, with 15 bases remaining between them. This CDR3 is CASSLAYRAGNQPQHF. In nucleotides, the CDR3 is TGTGCCAGCAGTTTGGCTTACAGGGCCGGCAATCAGCCCCAGCATTTT.

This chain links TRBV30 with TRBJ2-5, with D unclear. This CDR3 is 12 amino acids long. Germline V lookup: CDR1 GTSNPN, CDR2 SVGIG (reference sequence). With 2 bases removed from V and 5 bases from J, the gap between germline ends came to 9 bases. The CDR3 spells CAWSFLGETQYF. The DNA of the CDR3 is TGTGCCTGGAGTTTTTTAGGGGAGACCCAGTACTTC.

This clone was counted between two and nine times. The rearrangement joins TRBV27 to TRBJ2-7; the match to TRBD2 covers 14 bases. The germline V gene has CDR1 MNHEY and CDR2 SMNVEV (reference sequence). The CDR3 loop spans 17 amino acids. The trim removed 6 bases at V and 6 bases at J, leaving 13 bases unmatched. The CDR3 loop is CASSLSRGTSGGFEQYF. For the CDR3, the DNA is TGTGCCAGCAGCCTCTCGCGAGGGACTAGCGGGGGATTCGAGCAGTACTTC.

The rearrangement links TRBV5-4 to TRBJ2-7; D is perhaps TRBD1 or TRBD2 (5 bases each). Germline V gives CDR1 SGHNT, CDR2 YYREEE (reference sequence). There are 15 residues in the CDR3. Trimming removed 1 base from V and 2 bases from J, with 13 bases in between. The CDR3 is CASSLWGRTTYEQYF. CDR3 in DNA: TGTGCCAGCAGCTTGTGGGGACGTACAACCTACGAGCAGTACTTC.

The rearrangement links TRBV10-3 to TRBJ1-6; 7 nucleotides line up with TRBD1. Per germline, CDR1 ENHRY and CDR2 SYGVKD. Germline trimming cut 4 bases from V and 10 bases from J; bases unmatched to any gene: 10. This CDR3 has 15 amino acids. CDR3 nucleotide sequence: TGTGCCATCAGTGCGAGGGGGACAGCCGGCTCACCCCTCCACTTT. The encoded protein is CAISARGTAGSPLHF.

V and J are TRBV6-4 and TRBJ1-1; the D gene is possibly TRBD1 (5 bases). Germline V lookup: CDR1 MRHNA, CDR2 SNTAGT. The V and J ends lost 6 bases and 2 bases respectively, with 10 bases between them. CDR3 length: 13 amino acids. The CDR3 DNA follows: TGTGCCAGCAGCTGGGGACCTAACACTGAAGCTTTCTTT. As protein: CASSWGPNTEAFF.